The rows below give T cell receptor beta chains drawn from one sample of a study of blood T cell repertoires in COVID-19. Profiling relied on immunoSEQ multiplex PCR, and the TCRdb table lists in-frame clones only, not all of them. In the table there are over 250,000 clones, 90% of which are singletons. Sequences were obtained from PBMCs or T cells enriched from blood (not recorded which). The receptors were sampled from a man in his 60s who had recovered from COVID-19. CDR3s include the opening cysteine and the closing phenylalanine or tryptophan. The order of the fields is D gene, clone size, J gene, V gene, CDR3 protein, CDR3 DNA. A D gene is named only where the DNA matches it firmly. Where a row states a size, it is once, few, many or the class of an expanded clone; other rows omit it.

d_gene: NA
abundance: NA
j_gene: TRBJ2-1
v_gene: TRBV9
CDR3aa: CASSVTPLADNEQFF
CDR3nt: TGTGCCAGCAGCGTAACCCCACTAGCAGACAATGAGCAGTTCTTC

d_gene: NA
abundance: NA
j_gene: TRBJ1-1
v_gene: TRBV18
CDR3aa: CASSPTGTNTEAFF
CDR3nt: TGTGCCAGCTCACCAACAGGTACGAACACTGAAGCTTTCTTT

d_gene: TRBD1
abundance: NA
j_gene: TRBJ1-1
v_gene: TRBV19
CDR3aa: CASSIGTVNTEAFF
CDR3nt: TGTGCCAGTAGTATCGGGACAGTGAACACTGAAGCTTTCTTT

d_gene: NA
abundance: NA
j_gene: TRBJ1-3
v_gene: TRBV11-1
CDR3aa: CASSLDRNTIYF
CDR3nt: TGTGCCAGCAGCCTCGACAGAAACACCATATATTTT

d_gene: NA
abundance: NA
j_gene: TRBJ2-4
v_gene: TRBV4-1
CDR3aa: CASSQVSSVSKNIQYF
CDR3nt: TGCGCCAGCAGCCAAGTTTCCTCGGTGAGCAAAAACATTCAGTACTTC

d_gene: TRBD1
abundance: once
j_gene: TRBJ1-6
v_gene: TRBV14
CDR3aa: CASSQGQGLTLHF
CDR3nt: TGTGCCAGCAGCCAGGGACAGGGTCTCACCCTCCACTTT

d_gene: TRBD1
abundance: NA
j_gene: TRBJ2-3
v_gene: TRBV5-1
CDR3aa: CASSNRGPTDTQYF
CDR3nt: TGCGCCAGCAGCAATAGGGGGCCGACAGATACGCAGTATTTT

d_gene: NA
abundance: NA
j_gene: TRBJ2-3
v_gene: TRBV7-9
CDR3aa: CASSPAGTATDTQYF
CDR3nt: TGTGCCAGCAGCCCGGCCGGGACTGCTACAGATACGCAGTATTTT

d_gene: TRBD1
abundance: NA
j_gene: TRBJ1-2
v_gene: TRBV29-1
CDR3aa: CSVKTGGEVGYTF
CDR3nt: TGCAGCGTCAAGACAGGGGGCGAGGTGGGCTACACCTTC

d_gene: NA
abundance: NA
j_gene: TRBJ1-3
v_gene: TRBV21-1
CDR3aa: CASSKGGGAGNTIYF
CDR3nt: TGTGCCAGCAGCAAAGGGGGCGGGGCTGGAAACACCATATATTTT

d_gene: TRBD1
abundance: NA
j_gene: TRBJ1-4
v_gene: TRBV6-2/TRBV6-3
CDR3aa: CASSYSDRGPTNYEKLFF
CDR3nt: TGTGCCAGCAGCTATTCGGACAGGGGGCCTACTAACTATGAAAAACTGTTTTTT

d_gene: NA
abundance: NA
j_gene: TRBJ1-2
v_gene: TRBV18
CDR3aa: CASSPITGNYGYTF
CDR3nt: TGTGCCAGCTCACCTATTACAGGGAACTATGGCTACACCTTC

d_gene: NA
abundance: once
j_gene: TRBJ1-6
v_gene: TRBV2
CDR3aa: CASRGGSSSYNSPLHF
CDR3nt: TGTGCCAGCAGGGGAGGGTCCAGCTCCTATAATTCACCCCTCCACTTT

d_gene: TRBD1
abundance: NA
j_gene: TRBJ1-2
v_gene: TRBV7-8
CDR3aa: CASSFGTGGRNFDTHGYTF
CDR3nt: TGTGCCAGCAGCTTTGGGACAGGGGGCCGTAATTTCGATACCCATGGCTACACCTTC

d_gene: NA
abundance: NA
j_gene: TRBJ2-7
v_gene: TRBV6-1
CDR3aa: CASSRLGPSPGEQYF
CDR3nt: TGTGCCAGCAGTAGACTAGGTCCAAGCCCCGGCGAGCAGTACTTC

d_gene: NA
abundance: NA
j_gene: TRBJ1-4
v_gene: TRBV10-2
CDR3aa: CASKRATNEKLFF
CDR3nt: TGCGCCAGCAAGCGGGCAACTAATGAAAAACTGTTTTTT

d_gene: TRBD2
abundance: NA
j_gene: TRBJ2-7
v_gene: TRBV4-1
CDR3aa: CASSQEGGSYEQYF
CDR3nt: TGCGCCAGCAGTCAAGAAGGCGGGAGCTACGAGCAGTACTTC

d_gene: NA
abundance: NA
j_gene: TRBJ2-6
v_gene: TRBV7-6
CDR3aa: CASSPGFAGANVLTF
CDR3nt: TGTGCCAGCAGCCCAGGCTTCGCTGGGGCCAACGTCCTGACTTTC

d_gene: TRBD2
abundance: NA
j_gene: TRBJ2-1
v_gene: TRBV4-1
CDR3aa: CASSQDPAGPYNEQFF
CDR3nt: TGCGCCAGCAGCCAAGACCCAGCGGGGCCGTACAATGAGCAGTTCTTC

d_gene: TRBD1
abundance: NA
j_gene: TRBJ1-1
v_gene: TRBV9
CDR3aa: CASSRRTGALAFF
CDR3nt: TGTGCCAGCAGCAGACGGACAGGGGCTTTGGCTTTCTTT

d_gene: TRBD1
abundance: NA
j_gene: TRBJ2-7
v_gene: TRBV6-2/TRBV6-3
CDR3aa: CASSYSPDRGRYEQYF
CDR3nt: TGTGCCAGCAGTTACTCCCCGGACAGGGGGCGGTACGAGCAGTACTTC

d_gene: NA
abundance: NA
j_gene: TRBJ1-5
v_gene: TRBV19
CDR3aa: CASRAGEGPIMAQHF
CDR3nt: TGTGCCAGTAGGGCGGGGGAGGGGCCCATCATGGCCCAGCATTTT

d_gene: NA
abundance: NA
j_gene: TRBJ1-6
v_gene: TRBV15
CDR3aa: CATSREHSPLHF
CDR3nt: TGTGCCACCAGCAGAGAACACTCACCCCTCCACTTT

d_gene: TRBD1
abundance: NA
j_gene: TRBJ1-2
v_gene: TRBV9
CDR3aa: CASSVEQGAKGYTF
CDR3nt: TGTGCCAGCAGCGTAGAACAGGGGGCCAAAGGCTACACCTTC

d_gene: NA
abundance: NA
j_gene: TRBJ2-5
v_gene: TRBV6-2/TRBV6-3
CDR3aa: CASSYTLRTQYF
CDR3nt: TGTGCCAGCAGTTACACTCTGCGGACCCAGTACTTC

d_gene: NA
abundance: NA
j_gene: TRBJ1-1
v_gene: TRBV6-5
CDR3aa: CASSYKGPGNTEAFF
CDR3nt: TGTGCCAGCAGTTACAAGGGGCCCGGGAACACTGAAGCTTTCTTT

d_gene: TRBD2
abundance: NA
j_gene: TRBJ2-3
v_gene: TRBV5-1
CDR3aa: CASSSGLGGAGDTQYF
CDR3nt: TGCGCCAGCAGCTCTGGCCTGGGAGGGGCGGGAGATACGCAGTATTTT

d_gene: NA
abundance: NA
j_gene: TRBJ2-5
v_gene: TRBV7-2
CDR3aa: CASSFGNQETQYF
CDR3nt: TGTGCCAGCAGCTTCGGGAACCAAGAGACCCAGTACTTC